Sequencing of this T cell receptor (beta chain) was carried out in a study of T cell clonality in common variable immunodeficiency (dated by TCRdb to the mid-2010s). Summary of the overall study and its limitations: Despite equal DNA input, controls averaged approximately 84,000 unique sequences per sample versus roughly 30,000 in CVID samples. Fewer deletions and N-nucleotide insertions were reportedly observed in CVID TCRbeta sequences, and highly modified clones with 13 or more V deletions were reportedly absent from CVID TCRbeta sequences. TCRbeta clonality was higher in CVID subjects than in healthy controls (t-test p = 0.018), and the increase was most characteristic of about a third of subjects. Correlations of repertoire features with clinical complications were constrained by heterogeneity among patients within the CVID cohort. The authors noted that sequencing repertoires of T cell subpopulations would be needed to clarify what caused the increased clonality in CVID. CVID subjects shared fewer TCRbeta clones with each other than healthy controls did (p < 0.0001).

For sequencing, equivalent amounts of genomic DNA were input from CVID and control samples. For every sample, a 60 bp segment covering the rearranged TCRbeta CDR3 region was amplified and then sequenced. The immunoSEQ assay, a bias-corrected multiplex PCR combined with high-throughput sequencing, was used for TCRbeta amplification. Per the authors' processing: Every unique nucleotide sequence was considered a clone and was annotated with V, D and J genes, copy number and frequency. Sequences were labeled productive if in frame, and non-productive if out of frame or containing stop codons. As previously described, Shannon's entropy was used to calculate clonality. Mean CDR3 Kyte-Doolittle hydropathy was derived from the predicted amino acid sequences of productive clones. Using the R hclust function, scaled V gene usage was clustered hierarchically with Manhattan distance and complete linkage. Sharing of clones by CDR3 amino acid sequence was evaluated through resampling of 12 repertoires per group over 100 rounds. The repertoires were searched for fewer than 75 published EBV-specific TCRbeta sequences and some 240 published CMV-specific TCRbeta sequences. Analysis left out two CVID samples that produced under 10,000 sequences, so around 40 CVID repertoires remained. TCRdb holds this immuneACCESS table with in-frame rearrangements only. Some clones are missing; in checked studies, unresolved V genes explain under half, and the rest has no known cause. V and J calls and clone size follow that table, whereas D and trimming were derived from the DNA. In this sample, almost 20,000 clones appear, none counted once only. The ten largest make up about 2.5% of the sample.

CVID was diagnosed by standard criteria: serum IgG, IgA and/or IgM reduced below normal range, plus specific antibody deficiency. There were around 44 subjects in the CVID group (about 29 male and 15 female), ranging in age from roughly 8 to 70 years, with a mean age of roughly 40. Both CVID patients and healthy controls were predominantly of Caucasian heritage. All CVID subjects had received replacement immunoglobulin therapy for at least one year at the time of study participation. When blood was collected, none of the CVID subjects were ill or on immunomodulatory or immunosuppressive medication. From each donor, about 4.5 to 9 ml of heparinized peripheral whole blood was collected. Genomic DNA from adults with common variable immune deficiency (CVID) and from healthy adult controls was used for sequencing of TCRbeta CDR3 repertoires. Diluted blood was subjected to density centrifugation over Hypaque 1077 or Ficoll-Paque for isolation of peripheral blood mononuclear cells. Genomic DNA was extracted from unsorted mononuclear cells by Qiagen column purification or by a centrifugation-based method.

This clone occurred a few times. Its cognate antigen has yet to be identified. The read terminates 3 residues before the CDR3 end, so the remaining end is supplied by the germline J gene. The V end gives up 2 bases and the J end 1 base, leaving 7 bases in the junction not matched to a gene. Spanning cysteine to phenylalanine, the CDR3 consists of 16 amino acids. Only the CDR3 bases that were read are kept: 39 of them, in frame from base 1. Sequencing used peripheral blood mononuclear cells. The receptor was derived from a human donor with common variable immunodeficiency. Recombination connected TRBV23-1 to TRBJ2-5, and 7 bases in between align with TRBD1. TRBV23-1 is an ORF; its function is uncertain. The encoded CDR3 is CASSQPWTGLQETQYF. The sequenced part of the CDR3 DNA is TGCGCCAGCAGTCAACCCTGGACAGGCCTCCAAGAGACC.